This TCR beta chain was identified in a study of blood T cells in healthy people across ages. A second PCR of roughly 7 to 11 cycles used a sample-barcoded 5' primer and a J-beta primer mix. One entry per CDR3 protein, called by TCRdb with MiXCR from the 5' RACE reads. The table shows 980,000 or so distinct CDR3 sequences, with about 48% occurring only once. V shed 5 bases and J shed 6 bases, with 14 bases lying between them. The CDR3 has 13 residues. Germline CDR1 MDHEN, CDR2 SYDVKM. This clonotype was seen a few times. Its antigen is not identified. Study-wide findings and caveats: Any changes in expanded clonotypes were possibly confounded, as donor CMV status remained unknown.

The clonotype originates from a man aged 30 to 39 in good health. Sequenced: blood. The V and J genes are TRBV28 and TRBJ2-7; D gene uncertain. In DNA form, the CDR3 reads TGTGCCAGCAGTCCGCCCGATTTGTCCGAGCAGTACTTC. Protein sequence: CASSPPDLSEQYF. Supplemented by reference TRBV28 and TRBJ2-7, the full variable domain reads DVKVTQSSRYLVKRTGEKVFLECVQDMDHENMFWYRQDPGLGLRLIYFSYDVKMKEKGDIPEGYSVSREKKERFSLILESASTNQTSMYLCASSPPDLSEQYFGPGTRLTVT.